The rows below give T cell receptor beta chains drawn from one sample of a study of prognosis after radiotherapy for stage I lung cancer. Each CDR3 protein gets one entry after TCRdb re-called the multiplex PCR reads with MiXCR. The sample comprises about 31,000 distinct CDR3 sequences, roughly 40% of which are singletons, and 15% rests with the top ten. The sequencing used PBMCs, collected before or after stereotactic body radiation therapy (not recorded which). Receptor source: a donor of 50 years or more with non-small cell lung cancer. The CDR3 runs from the conserved cysteine through the conserved F or W. Each record gives: J gene, V gene, D gene, CDR3 protein. The D gene is left open where the match is weak.

TRBJ1-2,TRBV5-6,TRBD1,CASSLGQGNYGYTF
TRBJ1-1,TRBV7-6,TRBD1,CASSLWDRGEAFF
TRBJ2-5,TRBV5-1,TRBD2,CASSTGLAGGLQETQYF
TRBJ2-3,TRBV9,.,CASTRLLTDTQYF
TRBJ1-5,TRBV5-1,.,CASSPSGTSNQPQHF
TRBJ2-5,TRBV28,.,CSSSRLRYATQYF
TRBJ1-2,TRBV5-5,.,CASSLTGEGPYGYTF
TRBJ1-6,TRBV7-9,.,CASSFYSGSLLF
TRBJ2-2,TRBV7-9,TRBD1,CASSSTGLVNGELFF
TRBJ1-2,TRBV12-3/TRBV12-4,.,CASSPWTAVYGYTF
TRBJ2-7,TRBV5-4,TRBD2,CASSLGGGVYEQYF
TRBJ2-5,TRBV28,TRBD2,CASSLWGGRQQETQYF
TRBJ1-4,TRBV30,.,CAWSESHLSEKLFF
TRBJ2-1,TRBV6-1,.,CASAGPKQFF
TRBJ2-1,TRBV12-3/TRBV12-4,.,CASSSYNEQFF
TRBJ2-7,TRBV18,.,CAASQGREQYF
TRBJ2-5,TRBV12-3/TRBV12-4,.,CASSSTGRETQYF
TRBJ2-3,TRBV27,.,CASSRSFGDTQYF
TRBJ2-6,TRBV19,.,CASRRGGLSSGANVLTF
TRBJ2-2,TRBV13,TRBD1,CAGSRDRVTGPNTGELFF
TRBJ2-2,TRBV5-4,TRBD1,CASSLGTGYGGELFF
TRBJ2-7,TRBV2,TRBD1,CASSKLGTGSHEQYF
TRBJ2-2,TRBV6-4,.,CASSYSNVATGELFF